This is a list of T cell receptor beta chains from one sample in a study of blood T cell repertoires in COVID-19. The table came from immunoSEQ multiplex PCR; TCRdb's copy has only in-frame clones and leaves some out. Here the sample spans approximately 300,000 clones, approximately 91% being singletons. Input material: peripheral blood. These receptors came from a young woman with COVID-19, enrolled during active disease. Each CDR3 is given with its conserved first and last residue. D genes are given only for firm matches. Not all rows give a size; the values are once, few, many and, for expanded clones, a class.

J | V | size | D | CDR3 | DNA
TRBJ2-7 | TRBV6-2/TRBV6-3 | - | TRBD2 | CASSRLAGGSYEQYF | TGTGCCAGCAGTCGTCTAGCGGGAGGGTCCTACGAGCAGTACTTC
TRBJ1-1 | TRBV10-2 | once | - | CASSSHLVAEAFF | TGCGCCAGCAGTTCCCACTTAGTCGCTGAAGCTTTCTTT
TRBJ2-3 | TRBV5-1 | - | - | CASSLAPTDFADTQYF | TGCGCCAGCAGCTTGGCCCCGACGGACTTCGCAGATACGCAGTATTTT
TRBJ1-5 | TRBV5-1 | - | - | CASSLTAGGQPQHF | TGCGCCAGCAGCTTGACCGCGGGAGGTCAGCCCCAGCATTTT
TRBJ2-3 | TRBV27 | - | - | CASSPYGGIYTDTQYF | TGTGCCAGCAGTCCATACGGAGGGATCTACACAGATACGCAGTATTTT
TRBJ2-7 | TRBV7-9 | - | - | CASSLAGFYEQYF | TGTGCCAGCAGCTTAGCCGGGTTCTACGAGCAGTACTTC
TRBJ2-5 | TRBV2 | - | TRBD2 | CASTTGLAGGETQYF | TGTGCCAGCACTACGGGACTAGCGGGAGGGGAGACCCAGTACTTC
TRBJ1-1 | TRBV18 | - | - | CASSPRQGNGNTEAFF | TGTGCCAGCTCACCACGCCAGGGGAACGGGAACACTGAAGCTTTCTTT
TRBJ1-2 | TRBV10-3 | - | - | CAIKTDGYTF | TGTGCCATCAAAACTGATGGCTACACCTTC
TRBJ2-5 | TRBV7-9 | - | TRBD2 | CASSPGLAGGQETQYF | TGTGCCAGCAGCCCGGGACTAGCGGGAGGGCAAGAGACCCAGTACTTC
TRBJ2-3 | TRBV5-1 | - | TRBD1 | CASSQGAGPSTDTQYF | TGCGCCAGCAGCCAGGGGGCGGGACCCAGCACAGATACGCAGTATTTT
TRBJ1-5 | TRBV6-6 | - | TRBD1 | CASSYSGQGYNQPQHF | TGTGCCAGCAGTTACTCCGGACAGGGCTACAATCAGCCCCAGCATTTT
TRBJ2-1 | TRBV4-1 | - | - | CASSQDRAIGNEQFF | TGCGCCAGCAGCCAAGACAGGGCCATTGGCAATGAGCAGTTCTTC
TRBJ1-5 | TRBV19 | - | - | CASSMGRGDGSNQPQHF | TGTGCCAGTAGTATGGGGAGGGGAGATGGGAGCAATCAGCCCCAGCATTTT
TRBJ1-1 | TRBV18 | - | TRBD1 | CASSPRDRGNTEAFF | TGTGCCAGCTCACCTCGGGACAGGGGAAACACTGAAGCTTTCTTT
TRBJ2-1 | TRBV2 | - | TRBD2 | CASSEVSGRAFGGSYNEQFF | TGTGCCAGCAGTGAAGTCAGCGGGAGGGCCTTTGGGGGGTCCTACAATGAGCAGTTCTTC
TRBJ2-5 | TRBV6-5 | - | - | CASRYSPAIPQETQYF | TGTGCCAGCAGATACTCTCCTGCGATTCCTCAAGAGACCCAGTACTTC
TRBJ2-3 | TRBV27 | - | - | CASSSIMPSSGPTDTQYF | TGTGCCAGCAGTTCCATTATGCCTTCAAGCGGCCCCACAGATACGCAGTATTTT
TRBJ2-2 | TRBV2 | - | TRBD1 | CASSVVPAGGRSGELFF | TGTGCCAGCAGTGTGGTCCCGGCAGGGGGTAGGAGCGGGGAGCTGTTTTTT
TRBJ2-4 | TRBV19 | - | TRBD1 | CASSTQGATNAGIENIQYF | TGTGCCAGTAGTACCCAGGGGGCGACTAATGCGGGAATCGAAAACATTCAGTACTTC
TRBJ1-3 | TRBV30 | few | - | CAWVTPSTGSGNTIYF | TGTGCCTGGGTTACCCCGTCGACAGGCTCTGGAAACACCATATATTTT
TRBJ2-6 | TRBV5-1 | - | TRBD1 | CASSPSWRTGEHSGANVLTF | TGCGCCAGCAGCCCTTCATGGAGGACAGGGGAACACTCTGGGGCCAACGTCCTGACTTTC
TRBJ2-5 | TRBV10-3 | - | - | CAISEQGDYQETQYF | TGTGCCATCAGTGAGCAAGGGGACTACCAAGAGACCCAGTACTTC
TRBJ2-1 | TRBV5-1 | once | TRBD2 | CASSLTAGGYNEQFF | TGCGCCAGCAGCTTGACAGCGGGAGGGTACAATGAGCAGTTCTTC
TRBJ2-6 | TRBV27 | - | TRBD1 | CASSLWGTVRSGANVLTF | TGTGCCAGCAGTTTATGGGGGACAGTCCGATCTGGGGCCAACGTCCTGACTTTC
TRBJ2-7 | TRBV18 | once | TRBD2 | CASSPTSGRLYEQYF | TGTGCCAGCTCGCCCACTAGCGGTAGGCTCTACGAGCAGTACTTC
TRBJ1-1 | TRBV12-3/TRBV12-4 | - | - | CVSSLAWGGAFF | TGTGTCAGCAGTCTGGCGTGGGGGGGAGCTTTCTTT
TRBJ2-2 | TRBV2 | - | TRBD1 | CASIDRETNTGELFF | TGTGCCAGCATCGACAGGGAGACGAACACCGGGGAGCTGTTTTTT
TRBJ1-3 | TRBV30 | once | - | CAWRPRRTGNTIYF | TGTGCCTGGAGGCCCCGGAGGACTGGAAACACCATATATTTT
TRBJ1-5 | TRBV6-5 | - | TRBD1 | CASSRDRGTQPQHF | TGTGCCAGCAGCCGGGACAGGGGGACTCAGCCCCAGCATTTT
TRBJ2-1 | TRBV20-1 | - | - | CSASLPGMRYNEQFF | TGCAGTGCTAGTCTACCAGGGATGAGGTACAATGAGCAGTTCTTC
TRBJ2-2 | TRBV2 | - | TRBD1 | CASSAPTGVKSGELFF | TGTGCCAGCAGTGCTCCGACAGGGGTAAAATCCGGGGAGCTGTTTTTT
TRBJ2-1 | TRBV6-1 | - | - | CASSERGWSLMNEQFF | TGTGCCAGCAGTGAACGGGGTTGGTCGTTGATGAATGAGCAGTTCTTC
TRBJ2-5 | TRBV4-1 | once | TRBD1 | CASSRDRDRETQYF | TGCGCCAGCAGCCGAGACAGGGATCGAGAGACCCAGTACTTC
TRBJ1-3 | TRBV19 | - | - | CASSMRRVSGNTIYF | TGTGCCAGTAGTATGCGCCGGGTCTCTGGAAACACCATATATTTT
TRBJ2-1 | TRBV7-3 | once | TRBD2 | CASRSGTSGSKGEQFF | TGTGCCAGCAGATCCGGGACTAGCGGGTCCAAGGGGGAGCAGTTCTTC
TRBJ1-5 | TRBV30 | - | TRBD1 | CAWSRTGTVFNQPQHF | TGTGCCTGGAGTAGAACCGGGACAGTATTCAATCAGCCCCAGCATTTT
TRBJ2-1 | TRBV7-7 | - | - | CASSLGLNNEQFF | TGTGCTAGCAGCTTAGGTCTAAACAATGAGCAGTTCTTC
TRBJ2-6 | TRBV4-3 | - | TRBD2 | CASSQIGGGEVGANVLTF | TGCGCCAGCAGCCAGATCGGGGGAGGGGAGGTTGGGGCCAACGTCCTGACTTTC
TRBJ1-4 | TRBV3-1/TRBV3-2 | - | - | CASSRTTTNEKLFF | TGTGCCAGCAGCCGGACAACAACTAATGAAAAACTGTTTTTT
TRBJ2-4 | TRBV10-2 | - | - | CASSETGGGMAKNIQYF | TGCGCCAGCAGTGAGACTGGCGGAGGCATGGCCAAAAACATTCAGTACTTC